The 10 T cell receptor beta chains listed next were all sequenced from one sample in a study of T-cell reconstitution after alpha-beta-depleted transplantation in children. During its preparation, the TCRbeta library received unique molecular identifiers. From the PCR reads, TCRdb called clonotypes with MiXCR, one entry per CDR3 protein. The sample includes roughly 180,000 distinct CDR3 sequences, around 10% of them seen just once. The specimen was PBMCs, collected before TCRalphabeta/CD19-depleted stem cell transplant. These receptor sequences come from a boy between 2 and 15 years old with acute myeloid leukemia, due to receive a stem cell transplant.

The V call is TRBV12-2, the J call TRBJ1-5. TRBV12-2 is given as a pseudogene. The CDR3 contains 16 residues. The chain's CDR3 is CASRRTGTIGNQPQHF. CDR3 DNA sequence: TGTGCAAGTCGCCGAACGGGAACTATCGGCAATCAGCCCCAGCATTTT.

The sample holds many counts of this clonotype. The CDR3 sequence: CASSPDPYEQYF. The CDR3, as DNA: TGTGCCAGCAGCCCCGACCCCTACGAGCAGTACTTC. J is TRBJ2-7 and V is TRBV28; no clear D gene. V shed 6 bases and J shed 2 bases, with 8 bases lying between them. The CDR3 is 12 residues long. Germline values: CDR1 MDHEN, CDR2 SYDVKM.

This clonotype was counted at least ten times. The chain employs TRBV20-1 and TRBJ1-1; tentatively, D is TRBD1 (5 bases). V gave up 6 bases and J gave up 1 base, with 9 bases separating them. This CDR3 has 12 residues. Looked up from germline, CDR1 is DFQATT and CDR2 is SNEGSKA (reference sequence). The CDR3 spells CSARDGNTEAFF. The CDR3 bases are TGCAGTGCCCGGGACGGGAACACTGAAGCTTTCTTT.

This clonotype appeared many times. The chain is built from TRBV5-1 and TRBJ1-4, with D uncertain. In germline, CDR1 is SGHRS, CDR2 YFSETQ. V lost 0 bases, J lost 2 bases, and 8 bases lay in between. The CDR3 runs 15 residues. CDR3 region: CASSLGGSTNEKLFF. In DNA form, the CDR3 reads TGCGCCAGCAGCTTGGGTGGCAGCACTAATGAAAAACTGTTTTTT. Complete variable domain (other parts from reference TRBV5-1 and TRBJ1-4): KAGVTQTPRYLIKTRGQQVTLSCSPISGHRSVSWYQQTPGQGLQFLFEYFSETQRNKGNFPGRFSGRQFSNSRSEMNVSTLELGDSALYLCASSLGGSTNEKLFFGSGTQLSVL.

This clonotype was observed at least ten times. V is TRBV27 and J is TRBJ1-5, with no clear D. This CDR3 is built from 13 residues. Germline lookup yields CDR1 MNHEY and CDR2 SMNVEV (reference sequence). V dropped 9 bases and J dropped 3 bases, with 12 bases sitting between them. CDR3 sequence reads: CASGRLNNQPQHF. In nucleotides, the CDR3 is TGTGCCAGTGGGCGGCTCAACAATCAGCCCCAGCATTTT.

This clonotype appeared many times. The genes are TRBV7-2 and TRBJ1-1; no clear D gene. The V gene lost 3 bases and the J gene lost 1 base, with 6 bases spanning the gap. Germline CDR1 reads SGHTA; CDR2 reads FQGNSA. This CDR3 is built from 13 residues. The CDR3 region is CASSFFWNTEAFF. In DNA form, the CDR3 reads TGTGCCAGCAGCTTTTTTTGGAACACTGAAGCTTTCTTT.

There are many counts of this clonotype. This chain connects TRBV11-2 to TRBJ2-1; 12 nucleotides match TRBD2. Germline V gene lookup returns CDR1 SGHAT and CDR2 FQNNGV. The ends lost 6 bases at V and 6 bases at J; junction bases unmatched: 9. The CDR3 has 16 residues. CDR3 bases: TGTGCCAGCAGTCGTGAAACTAGCGGGAGGTCCAATGAGCAGTTCTTC. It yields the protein CASSRETSGRSNEQFF. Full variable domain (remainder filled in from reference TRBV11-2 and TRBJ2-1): EAGVAQSPRYKIIEKRQSVAFWCNPISGHATLYWYQQILGQGPKLLIQFQNNGVVDDSQLPKDRFSAERLKGVDSTLKIQPAKLEDSAVYLCASSRETSGRSNEQFFGPGTRLTVL.

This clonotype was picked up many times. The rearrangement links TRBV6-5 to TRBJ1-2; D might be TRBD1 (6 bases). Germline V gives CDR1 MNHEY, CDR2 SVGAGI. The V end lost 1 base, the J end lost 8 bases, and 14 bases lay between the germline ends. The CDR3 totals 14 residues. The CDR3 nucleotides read TGTGCCAGCAGTTACTTCACAGGGTTGCTCGGCTACACCTTC. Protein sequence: CASSYFTGLLGYTF.

This CDR3 reads CASNIDTSGVNTGELFF. CDR3 DNA: TGTGCCAGTAACATAGACACAAGCGGGGTGAACACCGGGGAGCTGTTTTTT. This chain joins TRBV19 and TRBJ2-2; 7 bases fit TRBD2. This CDR3 contains 17 residues. The junction had 12 bases not matched to a gene; V was cut back by 7 bases and J by 1 base. Germline CDR1 LNHDA, CDR2 SQIVND (reference sequence).

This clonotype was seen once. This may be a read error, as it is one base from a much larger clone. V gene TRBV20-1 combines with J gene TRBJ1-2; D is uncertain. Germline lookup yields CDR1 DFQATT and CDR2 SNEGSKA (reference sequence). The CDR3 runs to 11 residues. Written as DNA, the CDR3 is TGCAGTGCTAGACGAAACTATGGCGACACCTTC. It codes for CSARRNYGDTF.